The 2 T cell receptor beta chains below come from one sample, sequenced in a study of blood T cell repertoires in COVID-19. Sequencing used immunoSEQ multiplex PCR; TCRdb keeps in-frame clones, though not all of them. Among 70,000 or so clones listed, 90% were seen once. The source material was peripheral blood. The source is a man aged 50-59 years with acute or convalescent COVID-19.

The rearrangement links TRBV7-9 to TRBJ2-3; 9 bases align to TRBD1. CDR1 SEHNR and CDR2 FQNEAQ come from the germline V gene (reference sequence). The CDR3 loop spans 16 amino acids. The V gene end was trimmed by 5 bases and the J gene end by 5 bases; junction bases not matched to a gene: 11. CDR3 amino acids: CASSPGVDRGKDTQYF. The CDR3 coding sequence is TGTGCCAGCAGCCCAGGGGTGGACAGGGGAAAAGATACGCAGTATTTT.

This clone has more than one count but fewer than ten. The rearrangement uses TRBV4-1 and TRBJ2-4; weak D call: TRBD2 (6 bases). V lost 3 bases and J lost 7, with 22 bases in between. This CDR3 contains 17 residues. Germline V gene sequence: CDR1 MGHRA, CDR2 YSYEKL. CDR3 in amino acids: CASSQIHSDSGGNIQYF. In nucleotides, the CDR3 is TGCGCCAGCAGCCAGATCCACTCCGATAGCGGTGGGAACATTCAGTACTTC.